These 27 T cell receptor beta chains came from one sample sequenced in a study of blood T cell repertoires in COVID-19. Produced via immunoSEQ multiplex PCR; TCRdb's table is partial and in-frame only. The sample has 90,000 or so clones; roughly 72% are singletons. The source material was peripheral blood. The receptors were gathered from a woman aged 60-70 years in a cohort sampled during active or convalescent COVID-19.

This chain uses TRBV5-4 with TRBJ1-1, with D possibly TRBD1 on 6 matching bases. Trimming left V 0 bases short and J 11 bases short, with 20 bases between. The CDR3 covers 15 residues. Germline V gives CDR1 SGHNT, CDR2 YYREEE (reference sequence). The CDR3 reads CASSLAGSRGKEAFF. Written as DNA, the CDR3 is TGTGCCAGCAGCTTGGCGGGTTCGAGGGGGAAAGAGGCTTTCTTT.

This rearrangement joins TRBV12-5 to TRBJ2-2; D is perhaps TRBD1 (5 bases). CDR3 length: 16 residues. CDR1 and CDR2 from the germline V gene are LGHNT and FRNRAP. Between the trimmed V and J ends, which lost 0 bases and 2 bases, there was a span of 10 bases. Here the CDR3 DNA reads TGTGCTAGTGGTTTGGTACTAAGGGGTAACACCGGGGAGCTGTTTTTT. Translated: CASGLVLRGNTGELFF.

The chain is built from TRBV10-3 and TRBJ1-3, with D possibly TRBD1 on 5 matching bases. CDR3 length: 14 amino acids. Germline CDR1 ENHRY, CDR2 SYGVKD. Trimming removed 6 bases from V and 4 bases from J, with 13 bases in between. The CDR3 region is CAISADILGNTIYF. In nucleotides, the CDR3 is TGTGCCATCAGCGCGGACATCCTGGGAAACACCATATATTTT.

This chain connects TRBV25-1 to TRBJ1-3; TRBD1 might be the D (5 bases). CDR3 length equals 16 residues. The germline V gene has CDR1 MGHDK and CDR2 SYGVNS. Trimming left V 5 bases short and J 0 bases short, with 14 bases between. CDR3 protein: CASSRYGQGSGNTIYF. The CDR3 nucleotides are TGTGCCAGCAGTCGTTATGGGCAGGGCTCTGGAAACACCATATATTTT. Together with reference TRBV25-1 and TRBJ1-3, the CDR3 gives the full variable domain: EADIYQTPRYLVIGTGKKITLECSQTMGHDKMYWYQQDPGMELHLIHYSYGVNSTEKGDLSSESTVSRIRTEHFPLTLESARPSHTSQYLCASSRYGQGSGNTIYFGEGSWLTVV.

The chain combines TRBV7-2 with TRBJ2-7, with 11 bases aligning to TRBD2. Trimming removed 5 bases from V and 3 bases from J; junction bases left unmatched: 9. CDR3 length equals 16 residues. Germline lookup yields CDR1 SGHTA and CDR2 FQGNSA. The CDR3 region has the DNA TGTGCCAGCAGCGTACTAGCGGGGGTATTTAGCTACGAGCAGTACTTC. As protein: CASSVLAGVFSYEQYF.

The chain links TRBV3-1 (or the pseudogene TRBV3-2) to TRBJ2-7, with 10 bases matching TRBD2. Unmatched junction bases numbered 2, after V lost 1 base and J lost 2 bases. The length of the CDR3 is 15 residues. Germline CDR1 reads LGHDT; CDR2 reads YNNKEL (reference sequence). CDR3 DNA: TGTGCCAGCAGCCAAGGGAGCGGGGGGGCCTACGAGCAGTACTTC. It yields the protein CASSQGSGGAYEQYF.

This clone was counted a single time. The V gene is TRBV19, the J gene TRBJ1-2; TRBD1 might be the D (5 bases). The CDR3 is 15 amino acids. The germline CDR1 and CDR2 sequences are LNHDA and SQIVND (reference sequence). The V and J ends lost 5 bases and 4 bases respectively, with 17 bases between them. The CDR3 DNA sequence: TGTGCCAGTAGTGCCCTTGGGGGGTATAGCTATGGCTACACCTTC. Protein sequence: CASSALGGYSYGYTF.

The chain has TRBV6-6 and TRBJ2-7, with D hard to call. Germline loops: CDR1 MNHNY, CDR2 SVGAGI (reference sequence). Trimming left V 5 bases short and J 0 bases short, with 17 bases between. The CDR3 totals 16 residues. CDR3 loop: CASSAAVGQASYEQYF. In DNA, the CDR3 is TGTGCCAGCAGTGCCGCGGTAGGCCAAGCCTCCTACGAGCAGTACTTC.

The chain uses TRBV5-6 and TRBJ1-2; weak D call: TRBD1 (5 bases). Germline V CDR1 and CDR2: SGHDT, YYEEEE. The CDR3 length is 14 residues. V was trimmed by 2 bases and J by 4 bases, leaving 12 bases between them. The DNA for the CDR3 is TGTGCCAGCAGCTTTGAGCAGGGAAGCTATGGCTACACCTTC. It is translated as CASSFEQGSYGYTF.

The genes are TRBV19 and TRBJ2-2; 10 bases line up with TRBD1. The CDR3 is 15 amino acids. Trimming at V came to 8 bases and at J to 4 bases, leaving 7 bases not matched to a gene. Per the germline V gene, CDR1 is LNHDA and CDR2 is SQIVND (reference sequence). The CDR3 DNA follows: TGTGCCAGTTCCCCCCGGGACAGGGGCACCGGGGAGCTGTTTTTT. Amino acid sequence: CASSPRDRGTGELFF.

The rearrangement uses TRBV30 and TRBJ1-5; 8 bases line up with TRBD1. Trimming at V came to 0 bases and at J to 6 bases, leaving 7 bases not matched to a gene. CDR3 length: 15 amino acids. The germline gives CDR1 GTSNPN, CDR2 SVGIG (reference sequence). The CDR3 protein is CAWSVRQGAGQPQHF. The CDR3 DNA is TGTGCCTGGAGTGTACGGCAGGGGGCCGGTCAGCCCCAGCATTTT.

The chain uses TRBV27 and TRBJ2-7, with a possible D match to TRBD1 (7 bases). This CDR3 has 15 residues. Germline loops: CDR1 MNHEY, CDR2 SMNVEV (reference sequence). V lost 8 bases and J 0 bases, leaving 17 bases between the germline ends. The CDR3 coding sequence is TGTGCCAGCGCCACCAGGGGGGCCCCCTCCTACGAGCAGTACTTC. Its translation: CASATRGAPSYEQYF.

This clone has a single count. The V call is TRBV19, the J call TRBJ1-2, with 10 bases identical to TRBD1. CDR3 length: 15 amino acids. J was trimmed by 4 bases and V by 3 bases; bases with no gene match: 5. Per the germline V gene, CDR1 is LNHDA and CDR2 is SQIVND (reference sequence). CDR3 sequence reads: CASSMGQGSGYGYTF. The CDR3 nucleotides are TGTGCCAGTAGTATGGGACAGGGGTCCGGCTATGGCTACACCTTC. Full variable domain (outside the CDR3, taken from reference TRBV19 and TRBJ1-2): DGGITQSPKYLFRKEGQNVTLSCEQNLNHDAMYWYRQDPGQGLRLIYYSQIVNDFQKGDIAEGYSVSREKKESFPLTVTSAQKNPTAFYLCASSMGQGSGYGYTFGSGTRLTVV.

This clone was seen a handful of times. V and J are TRBV4-1 and TRBJ2-5; weak D call: TRBD1 (6 bases). The CDR3 consists of 15 residues. The ends were cut back, 1 base at V and 5 bases at J, with 14 bases in the middle. CDR1 and CDR2 from the germline V gene are MGHRA and YSYEKL. The chain's CDR3 is CASSQGRITGETQYF. CDR3 DNA sequence: TGCGCCAGCAGCCAAGGACGAATCACAGGGGAGACCCAGTACTTC.

The chain links TRBV6-6 to TRBJ1-6; TRBD1 is a possible D gene (6 bases). V lost 6 bases to trimming and J lost 3 bases, with 9 bases between them. The CDR3 contains 14 residues. Germline CDR1 and CDR2: MNHNY and SVGAGI (reference sequence). The CDR3 nucleotides are TGTGCCAGCAGCACGACAGGCTATAATTCACCCCTCCACTTT. Encoded protein: CASSTTGYNSPLHF.

CDR3 sequence: CASRQDRIHNEQFF. CDR3 in DNA: TGTGCCAGCAGACAGGACAGGATACACAATGAGCAGTTCTTC. The rearrangement links TRBV27 to TRBJ2-1, with 7 nucleotides matching TRBD1. Germline-derived CDR1 and CDR2 are MNHEY and SMNVEV (reference sequence). Trimming at V came to 6 bases and at J to 5 bases, leaving 7 bases not matched to a gene. This CDR3 spans 14 amino acids.

This sequence joins TRBV4-3 and TRBJ1-4, with D possibly being TRBD1 (6 bases). Trimming took 1 base from V and 5 from J, leaving 14 bases between them. The CDR3 totals 16 residues. CDR1 and CDR2 from the germline V gene are LGHNA and YSLEER. CDR3 sequence (DNA): TGCGCCAGCAGCCAAGTTCGGACAGTAAGCAATGAAAAACTGTTTTTT. Translating it yields CASSQVRTVSNEKLFF.

The table lists this clone with a count of one. The rearrangement uses TRBV9 and TRBJ1-2, with a possible D match to TRBD1 (6 bases). The V end lost 0 bases, the J end lost 2 bases, and 11 bases lay between the germline ends. Germline values: CDR1 SGDLS, CDR2 YYNGEE. This CDR3 contains 15 residues. CDR3 bases: TGTGCCAGCAGCGTAGACTTCACAGGGAACTATGGCTACACCTTC. It specifies CASSVDFTGNYGYTF.

In this sample, this clone turned up once. The V gene is TRBV7-2, the J gene TRBJ2-5, with D maybe TRBD2 (6 bases). Germline lookup yields CDR1 SGHTA and CDR2 FQGNSA. The V gene lost 2 bases and the J gene lost 2 bases, with 15 bases spanning the gap. The length of the CDR3 is 16 residues. The CDR3 reads CASSLSPGGGQETQYF. CDR3 sequence (DNA): TGTGCCAGCAGCTTATCCCCCGGGGGTGGTCAAGAGACCCAGTACTTC.

This clone has a handful of counts. CDR3 nucleotides: TGCGCCAGCGGGGAGGGGAATGGCGGGGGACAAGAGACCCAGTACTTC. Its translation is CASGEGNGGGQETQYF. This sequence joins TRBV5-1 and TRBJ2-5; 7 bases match TRBD2. The germline V gene encodes CDR1 SGHRS and CDR2 YFSETQ. The V gene end was trimmed by 7 bases and the J gene end by 2 bases; junction bases not matched to a gene: 14. This CDR3 is built from 16 residues.

The V call is TRBV15, the J call TRBJ2-5; no definite D call. From germline, CDR1 is LNHNV and CDR2 YYDKDF (reference sequence). The V end lost 5 bases, the J end lost 5 bases, and 15 bases lay between the germline ends. CDR3 length: 14 residues. CDR3 residues: CATSPRIGRETQYF. The DNA for the CDR3 is TGTGCCACCAGCCCCCGGATCGGCAGGGAGACCCAGTACTTC.

The chain carries TRBV6-6 and TRBJ2-1, with 15 nucleotides matching TRBD2. This CDR3 contains 19 residues. Germline CDR1 reads MNHNY; CDR2 reads SVGAGI (reference sequence). V was clipped by 5 bases and J by 1 base; unmatched bases: 9. CDR3 coding DNA: TGTGCCAGCAGTCGTGGACTAGCGGGGGGGCATACTTCCTACAATGAGCAGTTCTTC. This sequence encodes CASSRGLAGGHTSYNEQFF.

This clone was recorded a few times. This chain joins TRBV27 and TRBJ2-3; 8 bases are shared with TRBD2. The CDR3 consists of 15 residues. Germline-derived CDR1 and CDR2 are MNHEY and SMNVEV (reference sequence). With 5 bases clipped from V and 3 bases from J, the junction kept 7 bases outside the gene matches. CDR3 DNA sequence: TGTGCCAGCAGTACCGGGACTAGTGGAACAGATACGCAGTATTTT. It is translated as CASSTGTSGTDTQYF.

In this sample, this clone turned up a few times. V is TRBV12-5 and J is TRBJ2-3; D unclear. The CDR3 totals 11 residues. Trimming pared 6 bases from V and 5 bases from J, leaving 6 bases between. Looked up from germline, CDR1 is LGHNT and CDR2 is FRNRAP. The CDR3 sequence: CASGQLDTQYF. The CDR3 DNA follows: TGTGCTAGTGGCCAATTAGATACGCAGTATTTT.

By share, this clone counts as medium-sized. In DNA form, the CDR3 reads TGTGCCAGCAGCTTAGTCGGCGGGGCCTACAATGAGCAGTTCTTC. Its protein is CASSLVGGAYNEQFF. The V gene is TRBV7-9, the J gene TRBJ2-1, with D perhaps TRBD2 (6 bases). V lost 1 base, J lost 2 bases, and 9 bases lay in between. This CDR3 comprises 15 residues. Per the germline V gene, CDR1 is SEHNR and CDR2 is FQNEAQ (reference sequence).

This clone appeared a few times. V usage is TRBV6-6 and J usage is TRBJ2-4; D is ambiguous. Trimming took off 0 bases at V and 6 bases at J, with 12 bases between the two ends. CDR1 is MNHNY and CDR2 is SVGAGI in the germline V gene (reference sequence). The CDR3 is 15 residues long. This CDR3 is CASSYSVGSANIQYF. The CDR3 DNA follows: TGTGCCAGCAGTTACTCGGTGGGCAGTGCAAACATTCAGTACTTC.

This chain links TRBV9 with TRBJ2-4; 13 nucleotides line up with TRBD2. V lost 0 bases, J lost 6 bases, and 0 bases stayed unmatched. The CDR3 is 15 amino acids. CDR1 is SGDLS, CDR2 YYNGEE, per germline. The CDR3 spells CASSVGTSGGNIQYF. As DNA, the CDR3 is TGTGCCAGCAGCGTAGGGACTAGCGGGGGAAACATTCAGTACTTC. Based on the CDR3 plus reference TRBV9 and TRBJ2-4, the full variable domain is DSGVTQTPKHLITATGQRVTLRCSPRSGDLSVYWYQQSLDQGLQFLIQYYNGEERAKGNILERFSAQQFPDLHSELNLSSLELGDSALYFCASSVGTSGGNIQYFGAGTRLSVL.